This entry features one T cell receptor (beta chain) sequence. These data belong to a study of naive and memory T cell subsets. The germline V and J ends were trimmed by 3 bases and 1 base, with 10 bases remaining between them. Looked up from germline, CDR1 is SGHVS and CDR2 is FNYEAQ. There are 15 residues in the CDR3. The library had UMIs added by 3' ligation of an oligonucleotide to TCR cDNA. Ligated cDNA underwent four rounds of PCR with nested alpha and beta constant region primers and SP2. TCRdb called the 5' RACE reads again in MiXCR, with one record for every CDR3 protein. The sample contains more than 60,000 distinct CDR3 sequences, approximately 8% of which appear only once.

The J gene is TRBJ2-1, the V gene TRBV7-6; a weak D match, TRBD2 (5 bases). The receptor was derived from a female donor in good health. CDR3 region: CASSFGGPSYNEQFF. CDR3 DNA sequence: TGTGCCAGCAGCTTTGGAGGCCCGTCCTACAATGAGCAGTTCTTC.